Listed here are 16 T cell receptor beta chains from one sample, sequenced in a study of CD8+ T cells in alopecia areata. Extraction and reverse transcription of RNA yielded cDNA as the sequencing template. Using immunoSEQ multiplex PCR, the repertoire was profiled, and TCRdb retains in-frame clones only, with some absent. Here the sample spans 90,000 to 100,000 clones, roughly three fifths being singletons. Regarding treatment: oral pan-JAK inhibitor, 5-10 mg twice daily. The sample here was CD8+ T cells sorted from blood, taken at week 4, from a patient treated with tofacitinib. These receptors were taken from a human donor with alopecia areata.

The gene calls are TRBV25-1 and TRBJ1-5; D might be TRBD1 (5 bases). CDR3 length: 13 amino acids. The ends were cut back, 3 bases at V and 4 bases at J, with 7 bases in the middle. Germline CDR1 MGHDK, CDR2 SYGVNS. The CDR3 DNA reads as TGTGCCAGCAGTGAGTGGGGGAATCAGCCCCAGCATTTT. Protein sequence: CASSEWGNQPQHF. Using reference TRBV25-1 and TRBJ1-5 for the parts outside the CDR3, the full variable domain is EADIYQTPRYLVIGTGKKITLECSQTMGHDKMYWYQQDPGMELHLIHYSYGVNSTEKGDLSSESTVSRIRTEHFPLTLESARPSHTSQYLCASSEWGNQPQHFGDGTRLSIL.

The V call is TRBV4-1, the J call TRBJ1-2; D not certain. V gave up 0 bases and J gave up 5 bases, with 22 bases separating them. Germline V lookup: CDR1 MGHRA, CDR2 YSYEKL. The CDR3 extends over 18 amino acids. DNA for the CDR3: TGCGCCAGCAGCCAAGATCTCCCCGGGGAACGACGGTTATATGGCTACACCTTC. Translated: CASSQDLPGERRLYGYTF.

The genes are TRBV7-9 and TRBJ1-4, with D perhaps matching TRBD1 (6 bases). The V gene's germline CDR1 is SEHNR and CDR2 FQNEAQ (reference sequence). V lost 3 bases to trimming and J lost 2 bases, with 10 bases between them. The CDR3 covers 15 residues. CDR3 DNA: TGTGCCAGCAGCTTGTCGGGGGCCACTAATGAAAAACTGTTTTTT. This encodes CASSLSGATNEKLFF.

The sample holds many counts of this clone. The V call is TRBV7-9, the J call TRBJ1-2; perhaps TRBD1 as D (5 bases). With 0 bases removed from V and 4 bases from J, the gap between germline ends came to 12 bases. CDR3 length: 15 residues. Looked up from germline, CDR1 is SEHNR and CDR2 is FQNEAQ (reference sequence). CDR3 amino acids: CASSLAPGRSYGYTF. CDR3 nucleotides: TGTGCCAGCAGCTTAGCTCCAGGGCGGTCCTATGGCTACACCTTC.

The chain couples TRBV6-5 to TRBJ2-1; no clear D. From germline, CDR1 is MNHEY and CDR2 SVGAGI. The V and J ends lost 6 bases and 4 bases respectively, with 7 bases between them. The CDR3 has 12 amino acids. The CDR3 sequence: CASSHDYNEQFF. In DNA form, the CDR3 reads TGTGCCAGCAGCCACGATTACAATGAGCAGTTCTTC.

The chain is built from TRBV4-1 and TRBJ2-5, with TRBD2 as a possible D gene (6 bases). CDR1 and CDR2 from the germline V gene are MGHRA and YSYEKL. There are 15 residues in the CDR3. Trimming cost V 0 bases and J 5 bases, with 13 bases left between them. Here the CDR3 reads CASSQEAGPGETQYF. In nucleotides, the CDR3 is TGCGCCAGCAGCCAAGAGGCGGGGCCCGGGGAGACCCAGTACTTC.

This chain links TRBV7-8 with TRBJ2-5; D is uncertain. The germline V gene encodes CDR1 SGHVS and CDR2 FQNEAQ. The germline V and J ends were trimmed by 2 bases and 1 base, with 8 bases remaining between them. The CDR3 sequence is 14 residues long. In DNA, the CDR3 is TGTGCCAGCAGCTTAATTGGCCTCCAAGAGACCCAGTACTTC. It encodes CASSLIGLQETQYF.

V is TRBV11-2 and J is TRBJ2-2; 10 bases line up with TRBD1. The V segment lost 1 base and the J segment 7 bases; nucleotides outside the gene matches: 9. This CDR3 contains 17 residues. In germline, CDR1 is SGHAT, CDR2 FQNNGV. CDR3 coding DNA: TGTGCCAGCAGCTTAGGACCCGGGACAGGGGCGGTCGGGGAGCTGTTTTTT. Amino acids: CASSLGPGTGAVGELFF.

V is TRBV4-2 and J is TRBJ2-5; the match to TRBD2 covers 9 bases. Germline CDR1 is LGHNA and CDR2 is YNFKEQ. V dropped 0 bases and J dropped 4; count of bases not matched to a gene: 3. This CDR3 has 15 residues. Here the CDR3 DNA reads TGTGCCAGCAGCCAAGAGGATAGCGGGGGAGAGACCCAGTACTTC. Amino acid sequence: CASSQEDSGGETQYF.

The rearrangement uses TRBV5-4 and TRBJ2-1, with TRBD2 matching 14 bases. There are 17 residues in the CDR3. After removal of 5 bases from V and 9 bases from J, the junction contained 13 bases not matched to a gene. Per germline, CDR1 SGHNT and CDR2 YYREEE (reference sequence). CDR3 region: CASRLTMGLAGVSEQFF. CDR3 nucleotides: TGTGCCAGCAGGCTTACAATGGGACTAGCGGGAGTCAGTGAGCAGTTCTTC.

The chain employs TRBV25-1 and TRBJ2-5; D could derive from TRBD1 or TRBD2 (8 bases each). Trimming cost V 8 bases and J 2 bases, with 21 bases left between them. Germline assignment: CDR1 MGHDK and CDR2 SYGVNS. This CDR3 region has 16 residues. The CDR3 coding sequence is TGTGCCAGCCGACAGGGGTTCCCGGGGGGGCAAGAGACCCAGTACTTC. It encodes CASRQGFPGGQETQYF.

This chain links TRBV5-1 with TRBJ2-7; tentatively, D is TRBD1 (5 bases). This CDR3 has 14 amino acids. Germline CDR1 SGHRS, CDR2 YFSETQ. Trimming took 0 bases from V and 4 from J, leaving 11 bases between them. The DNA of the CDR3 is TGCGCCAGCAGCTTGGAGGGGCACTCATACGAGCAGTACTTC. Its translation is CASSLEGHSYEQYF.

The gene calls are TRBV5-4 and TRBJ2-7; 7 bases align to TRBD1. This CDR3 spans 14 amino acids. J gave up 5 bases and V 4 bases, and 9 bases lay outside the gene matches. Germline CDR1 and CDR2: SGHNT and YYREEE (reference sequence). CDR3 protein: CASSPSTGINEQYF. The CDR3 DNA reads TGTGCCAGCAGCCCCTCGACAGGGATAAACGAGCAGTACTTC. The full variable domain, in which reference TRBV5-4 and TRBJ2-7 provide the parts outside the CDR3, is ETGVTQSPTHLIKTRGQQVTLRCSSQSGHNTVSWYQQALGQGPQFIFQYYREEENGRGNFPPRFSGLQFPNYSSELNVNALELDDSALYLCASSPSTGINEQYFGPGTRLTVT.

The chain carries TRBV29-1 and TRBJ1-1; unclear D gene. The V and J ends lost 4 bases and 4 bases respectively, with 7 bases between them. Germline V CDR1 and CDR2: SQVTM, ANQGSEA. The CDR3 spans 11 residues. The CDR3 DNA is TGCAGCGTTGTAGAAGTCACTGAAGCTTTCTTT. This sequence encodes CSVVEVTEAFF.

The J gene is TRBJ2-7, the V gene TRBV27, with 7 positions matching TRBD2. The CDR3 runs to 14 residues. In germline, CDR1 is MNHEY, CDR2 SMNVEV (reference sequence). V lost 3 bases and J lost 6; bases outside the gene matches: 8. In DNA form, the CDR3 reads TGTGCCAGCAGTTTCGGGGCGGGGGAGGTCGAGCAGTACTTC. Residues: CASSFGAGEVEQYF.

This rearrangement joins TRBV9 to TRBJ2-7; D possibly corresponds to TRBD1 (6 bases). The germline V gene has CDR1 SGDLS and CDR2 YYNGEE. V lost 3 bases and J 0 bases, leaving 13 bases between the germline ends. The CDR3 runs 15 residues. The CDR3 loop is CASSATGSHSYEQYF. CDR3 nucleotide sequence: TGTGCCAGCAGCGCCACAGGGTCCCACTCCTACGAGCAGTACTTC.